This T cell receptor beta chain was identified during a study of T cell responses to AZD1222 COVID-19 vaccine. TCRdb keeps only in-frame clones here, not all; method: immunoSEQ multiplex PCR. The data hold 120,000 or so clones, with about 92% observed a single time. Study-wide results and limits: Baseline seropositives among AZD1222 recipients totaled only 5 to 7. The donor cohort was predominantly white British with a female majority, and clonal diversity may have been underestimated. In the spike-specific TCR repertoire, nearly half reportedly target unmutated variant regions. The span of vaccine-associated CD4 TCRs extended across spike, with dominance at 160-218 and 743-854.

Concerning this clone: Its antigen remains unidentified.

Specimen: peripheral blood, collected on day 0 of AZD1222 vaccination. The clonotype comes from an adult in good health.

CDR3 DNA sequence: TGCGCCAGCAGCCAATCGACTAGCGGCTACGAGCAGTACTTC. Residues: CASSQSTSGYEQYF. V and J are TRBV4-3 and TRBJ2-7; 9 bases align to TRBD2. The CDR3 totals 14 residues. Per germline, CDR1 LGHNA and CDR2 YSLEER. V shed 2 bases, J shed 3 bases, and the junction held 2 bases outside the gene matches.